Included here is one TCR beta chain sequence, with context. Sequenced by immunoSEQ multiplex PCR; TCRdb stores in-frame clones only, minus some. The table includes roughly 76,000 clones, approximately 78% detected once. The data are from a study of blood T cell repertoires in COVID-19. The sample was peripheral blood. The TCR was taken from a human donor in a cohort sampled during active COVID-19.

The CDR3 sequence is CASSERGLSYEQYF. CDR3 nucleotides: TGTGCCAGCAGTGAACGAGGGCTCTCCTACGAGCAGTACTTC. V gene TRBV2 combines with J gene TRBJ2-7, with a weak D call TRBD2 (5 bases). The germline V gene encodes CDR1 SNHLY and CDR2 FYNNEI. Trimming cost V 2 bases and J 0 bases, with 8 bases left between them. This CDR3 is 14 amino acids long. The full variable domain, its missing parts supplied by reference TRBV2 and TRBJ2-7, is EPEVTQTPSHQVTQMGQEVILRCVPISNHLYFYWYRQILGQKVEFLVSFYNNEISEKSEIFDDQFSVERPDGSNFTLKIRSTKLEDSAMYFCASSERGLSYEQYFGPGTRLTVT.